Reported below is one TCR beta chain. Data came from immunoSEQ multiplex PCR; TCRdb stores just in-frame clones and leaves some out. The table lists about 29,000 clones, roughly 80% of them singletons. Germline V CDR1 and CDR2: MNHNS, SASEGT. The ends were cut back, 1 base at V and 0 bases at J, with 4 bases in the middle. The CDR3 length is 15 residues. The sample is drawn from a study of T cell clonotyping in hematopoietic cell transplantation. Regarding time point: recipient sample about 28 days before transplant, after cytoreduction. Recipient blood drawn about 28 days pretransplant and days 30, 100, 180 after.

Sequencing used peripheral blood mononuclear cells, obtained before stem cell transplant. The J gene is TRBJ2-6, the V gene TRBV6-1, with D unresolved. The TCR comes from a woman between 25 and 40 years old with chronic myeloid leukemia. Some clones in this sample may be carry-over from other donors' samples. CDR3 sequence: CASSEGGSGANVLTF. CDR3 in DNA: TGTGCCAGCAGTGAAGGGGGCTCTGGGGCCAACGTCCTGACTTTC.